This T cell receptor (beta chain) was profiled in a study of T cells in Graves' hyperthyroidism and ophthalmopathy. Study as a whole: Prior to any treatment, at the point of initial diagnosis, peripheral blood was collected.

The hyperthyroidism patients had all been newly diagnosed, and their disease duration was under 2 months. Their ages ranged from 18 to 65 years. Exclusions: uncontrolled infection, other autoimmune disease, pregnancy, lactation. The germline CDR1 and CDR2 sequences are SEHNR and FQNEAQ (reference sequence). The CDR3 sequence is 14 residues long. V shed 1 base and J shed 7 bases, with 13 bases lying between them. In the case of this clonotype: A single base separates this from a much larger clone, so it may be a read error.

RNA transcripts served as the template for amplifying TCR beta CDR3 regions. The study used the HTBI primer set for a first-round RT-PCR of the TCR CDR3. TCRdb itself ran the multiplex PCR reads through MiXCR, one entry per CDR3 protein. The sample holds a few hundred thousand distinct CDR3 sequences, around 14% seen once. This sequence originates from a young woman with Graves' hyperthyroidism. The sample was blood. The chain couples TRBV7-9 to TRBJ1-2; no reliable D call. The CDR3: CASSLENSLAGYTF. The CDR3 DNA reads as TGTGCCAGCAGCTTAGAGAACAGCCTCGCTGGCTACACCTTC. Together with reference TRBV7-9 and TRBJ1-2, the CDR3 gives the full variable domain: DTGVSQNPRHKITKRGQNVTFRCDPISEHNRLYWYRQTLGQGPEFLTYFQNEAQLEKSRLLSDRFSAERPKGSFSTLEIQRTEQGDSAMYLCASSLENSLAGYTFGSGTRLTVV.